This record concerns one T cell receptor (beta chain) sequence. Germline CDR1 reads LGHNA; CDR2 reads YNFKEQ. With 0 bases removed from V and 8 bases from J, the gap between germline ends came to 17 bases. The CDR3 spans 16 residues. The method was immunoSEQ multiplex PCR; TCRdb's version includes in-frame clones alone and lacks a portion of them. This sample has tens of thousands of clones, with roughly 88% found just once. The data were taken from a study of OX40 agonist ivuxolimab in advanced cancers. V usage is TRBV4-2 and J usage is TRBJ2-4; weak D call: TRBD1 (5 bases). This receptor was taken from an adult with an advanced solid tumor such as melanoma, head and neck, liver or kidney cancer. The specimen was CD4+ or CD8+ T cells sorted from blood, collected in a trial of the OX40 agonist ivuxolimab. CDR3 amino acids: CASSQDGRVGVDIQYF. CDR3 in DNA: TGTGCCAGCAGCCAAGATGGTAGAGTAGGGGTGGACATTCAGTACTTC.